These 7 T cell receptor beta chains were all obtained from the same sample, sequenced in a study of Tregs in tolerant kidney transplant recipients. Sequencing was performed with immunoSEQ multiplex PCR; in TCRdb, only in-frame clones are kept and a portion is missing. The table records fewer than 80,000 clones, 95% to 98% of them present only once. The specimen comprised Tregs from blood, sampled before the transplant. The receptors come from a human donor who received a combined kidney and bone marrow transplant.

The V and J genes are TRBV7-2 and TRBJ2-3; perhaps TRBD1 as D (5 bases). Trimming took off 2 bases at V and 1 base at J, with 10 bases between the two ends. The CDR3 length is 15 residues. Germline CDR1 and CDR2: SGHTA and FQGNSA. The CDR3 DNA reads as TGTGCCAGCAGCTTAAAGGGGTACCGCACAGATACGCAGTATTTT. Translation gives CASSLKGYRTDTQYF.

This chain connects TRBV14 to TRBJ2-7, with 7 bases fitting TRBD1. The trim removed 4 bases at V and 0 bases at J, leaving 6 bases unmatched. Germline V lookup: CDR1 SGHDN, CDR2 FVKESK. CDR3 length equals 15 residues. Written as DNA, the CDR3 is TGTGCCAGCAGCCGCCTCGGGACAGTCTCCTACGAGCAGTACTTC. Encoded protein: CASSRLGTVSYEQYF.

V and J are TRBV30 and TRBJ1-1; TRBD1 is a possible D gene (5 bases). Germline V CDR1 and CDR2: GTSNPN, SVGIG (reference sequence). The CDR3 is 14 amino acids. V dropped 1 base and J dropped 1 base, with 10 bases sitting between them. The DNA of the CDR3 is TGTGCCTGGAGTGGGGGACTGAGGAACACTGAAGCTTTCTTT. Amino acid sequence: CAWSGGLRNTEAFF.

CDR3 amino acids: CASSFTGARLYEQYF. CDR3 coding DNA: TGTGCCAGTAGTTTTACAGGGGCTCGCCTCTACGAGCAGTACTTC. The rearrangement uses TRBV19 and TRBJ2-7, with 7 bases lining up with TRBD1. The CDR3 runs to 15 residues. Trimming cost V 5 bases and J 3 bases; bases outside gene matches: 10. Looked up from germline, CDR1 is LNHDA and CDR2 is SQIVND (reference sequence).

This chain links TRBV6-5 with TRBJ2-1; D is unresolved. This CDR3 is built from 15 residues. CDR1 and CDR2 (germline): MNHEY, SVGAGI. V dropped 0 bases and J dropped 0 bases, with 6 bases sitting between them. The CDR3 loop reads CASSYSTLSYNEQFF. The CDR3 nucleotides are TGTGCCAGCAGTTACTCGACACTCTCCTACAATGAGCAGTTCTTC.

The rearrangement links TRBV11-2 to TRBJ1-3; D is possibly TRBD1 (6 bases). The CDR3 runs 19 residues. CDR1 SGHAT and CDR2 FQNNGV come from the germline V gene. Between the trimmed V and J ends, which lost 7 bases and 3 bases, there was a span of 28 bases. The DNA for the CDR3 is TGTGCCAGCACCCATAGTTTTAACAGGGTCTCGTTTTTTGGAAACACCATATATTTT. Translating gives CASTHSFNRVSFFGNTIYF. The full variable domain, rest sourced from reference TRBV11-2 and TRBJ1-3, is EAGVAQSPRYKIIEKRQSVAFWCNPISGHATLYWYQQILGQGPKLLIQFQNNGVVDDSQLPKDRFSAERLKGVDSTLKIQPAKLEDSAVYLCASTHSFNRVSFFGNTIYFGEGSWLTVV.

The chain recombines TRBV5-1 with TRBJ1-1, with D maybe TRBD1 (6 bases). There are 14 residues in the CDR3. CDR1 SGHRS and CDR2 YFSETQ come from the germline V gene. The ends were cut back, 2 bases at V and 6 bases at J, with 14 bases in the middle. The CDR3 nucleotides are TGCGCCAGCAGCTTTTCACAGGGATCGTCTGAAGCTTTCTTT. This translates into CASSFSQGSSEAFF.